The TCR beta chain under discussion was sequenced for a study of OX40 agonist ivuxolimab in advanced cancers. Across the study: Antecedent anti-PD-1, anti-PD-L1 or anti-CTLA-4 therapy was permissible, with approximately 44% having received some.

This clone was observed a handful of times. Profiled with immunoSEQ multiplex PCR; TCRdb holds only in-frame clones, not every one. The sample comprises around 100,000 clones, 80% to 90% of which are singletons, and around 0.34% rests with the top ten. The CDR3 extends over 14 amino acids. Trimming shortened V by 5 bases and J by 1 base, and 11 bases separated the two germline ends. Germline values: CDR1 PRHDT, CDR2 FYEKMQ (reference sequence). The clonotype comes from an adult with an advanced solid tumor such as melanoma, head and neck, liver or kidney cancer. The chain links TRBV13 to TRBJ1-1; no clear D gene. This specimen consisted of CD4+ or CD8+ T cells sorted from blood, obtained in a trial of the OX40 agonist ivuxolimab. The CDR3 bases are TGTGCCAGCAGCCTATGGGCAGAGAACACTGAAGCTTTCTTT. Translated: CASSLWAENTEAFF.